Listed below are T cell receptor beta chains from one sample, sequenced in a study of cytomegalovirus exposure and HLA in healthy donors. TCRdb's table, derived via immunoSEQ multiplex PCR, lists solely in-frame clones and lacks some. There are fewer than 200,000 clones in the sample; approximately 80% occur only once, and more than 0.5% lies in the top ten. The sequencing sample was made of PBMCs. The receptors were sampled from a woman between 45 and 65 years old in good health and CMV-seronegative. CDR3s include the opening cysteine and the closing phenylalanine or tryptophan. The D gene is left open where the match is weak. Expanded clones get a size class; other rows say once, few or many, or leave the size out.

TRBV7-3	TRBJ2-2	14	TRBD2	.	CASAAGQDTGELFF	TGTGCCAGCGCAGCGGGGCAAGACACCGGGGAGCTGTTTTTT
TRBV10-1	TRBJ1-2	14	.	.	CASSESHQGPVYTF	TGCGCCAGCAGTGAGTCTCATCAGGGGCCTGTCTACACCTTC
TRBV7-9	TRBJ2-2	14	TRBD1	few	CASGGTGESGELFF	TGTGCCAGCGGGGGGACAGGGGAGAGCGGGGAGCTGTTTTTT
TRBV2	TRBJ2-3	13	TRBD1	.	CASSVQGTDTQYF	TGTGCCAGCAGTGTACAGGGGACAGATACGCAGTATTTT
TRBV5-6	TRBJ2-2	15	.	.	CASSIRVTNTGELFF	TGTGCCAGCAGCATACGCGTGACGAACACCGGGGAGCTGTTTTTT
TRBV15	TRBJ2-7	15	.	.	CATSRGEQATYEQYF	TGTGCCACCAGCAGAGGTGAACAGGCGACTTACGAGCAGTACTTC
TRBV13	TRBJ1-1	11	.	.	CASSYMTEAFF	TGTGCCAGCAGCTATATGACTGAAGCTTTCTTT
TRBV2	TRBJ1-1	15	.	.	CASSEEEGPGTEAFF	TGTGCCAGCAGTGAAGAGGAGGGGCCGGGCACTGAAGCTTTCTTT
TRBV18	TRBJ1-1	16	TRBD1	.	CASSPGPRDRNTEAFF	TGTGCCAGCTCACCAGGTCCACGGGACAGGAACACTGAAGCTTTCTTT
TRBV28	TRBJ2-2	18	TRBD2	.	CASSRSLLAGWNTGELFF	TGTGCCAGCAGTAGATCTCTACTAGCGGGGTGGAACACCGGGGAGCTGTTTTTT
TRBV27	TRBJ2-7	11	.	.	CASGFTGEQYF	TGTGCCAGCGGATTTACAGGAGAGCAGTACTTC
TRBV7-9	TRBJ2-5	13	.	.	CASIQPQEETQYF	TGTGCCAGCATCCAGCCGCAGGAAGAGACCCAGTACTTC
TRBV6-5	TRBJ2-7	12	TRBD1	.	CASRTGAYEQYF	TGTGCCAGCCGGACAGGGGCCTACGAGCAGTACTTC
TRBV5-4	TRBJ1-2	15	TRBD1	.	CASSHQTGGDYGYTF	TGTGCCAGCAGCCACCAGACAGGGGGCGACTATGGCTACACCTTC
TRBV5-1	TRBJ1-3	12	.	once	CASSHISVPIYF	TGCGCCAGCAGCCATATCTCGGTCCCCATATATTTT
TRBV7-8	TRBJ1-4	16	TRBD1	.	CASSLAMDRTNEKLFF	TGTGCCAGCAGCTTAGCCATGGACAGGACTAATGAAAAACTGTTTTTT
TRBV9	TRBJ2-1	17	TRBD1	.	CASSASGTGRPYGEQFF	TGTGCCAGCAGCGCATCCGGGACAGGGAGGCCCTATGGCGAGCAGTTCTTC
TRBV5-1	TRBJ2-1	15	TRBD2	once	CASSAGTIENNEQFF	TGCGCCAGCAGCGCGGGGACTATAGAGAACAATGAGCAGTTCTTC
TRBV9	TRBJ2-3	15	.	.	CASSATGGLYDTQYF	TGTGCCAGCAGCGCAACGGGGGGCCTTTACGATACGCAGTATTTT
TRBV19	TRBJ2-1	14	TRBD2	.	CASSSPGTKAEQFF	TGTGCCAGTAGTAGCCCCGGGACTAAGGCAGAGCAGTTCTTC
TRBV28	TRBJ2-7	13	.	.	CASSSGQNYEQYF	TGTGCCAGCAGCTCCGGACAGAACTACGAGCAGTACTTC
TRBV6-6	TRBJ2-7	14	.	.	CASRYLGQSYEQYF	TGTGCCAGCAGGTACCTAGGACAGAGCTACGAGCAGTACTTC
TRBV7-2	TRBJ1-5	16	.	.	CASSLVGTGDNPPQHF	TGTGCCAGCAGCCTAGTGGGAACAGGAGACAATCCGCCCCAGCATTTT
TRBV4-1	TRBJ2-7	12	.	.	CASSQVGYEQYF	TGCGCCAGCAGCCAAGTCGGTTACGAGCAGTACTTC